The T cell receptor (beta chain) under discussion was sequenced for a study of identical twins (dated by TCRdb to the mid-2010s). Context from the whole study: TCR alpha and beta repertoires from monozygotic twins, unrelated adults of various ages and cord blood were deep-sequenced to test whether fetal clonotypes persist. To rule out contamination, replicate twin experiments were performed at different times with different library preparation protocols. Results the study describes overall, beyond this receptor: Recombination models systematically underestimated out-of-frame TCR alpha sharing in monozygotic twins but agreed with sharing between unrelated individuals. Abundant cord blood beta clonotypes carried fewer insertions; young adult naive repertoires showed a weaker similar trend, while memory repertoires showed none. A weaker excess of twin sharing was found in beta out-of-frame sequences because the signal-to-noise ratio was lowered by fewer shared sequences. Compared with coincidental sharing between unrelated individuals, out-of-frame TCR alpha sequences shared between twins showed an excess of sequences with low generation probability. Invariant T cells such as MAIT and iNKT could partly confound zero-insertion analyses, though diverse VJ usage argued against this for most clonotypes. Because the same donors could not be followed over many years, the conclusions relied on cross-sectional statistical analysis.

Receptor libraries were prepared by 5' RACE. Sequencing took place on an Illumina HiSeq 2000. A universal primer binding site was introduced by template switching, and a unique molecular identifier was present in the final cDNA, enabling accurate counting of TCR cDNA molecules. First-strand cDNA for TCR alpha and beta chains was synthesized from specific primers in the conserved constant-segment region. To control for contamination, every cDNA library carried two barcodes: a SMART-Mk sample barcode plus Illumina barcodes. TruSeq adapter sequences, together with Illumina sample barcodes, were added in two successive PCR steps. TCR alpha and beta cDNA libraries were sequenced on the Illumina HiSeq platform with custom primers. Regarding the original processing steps: Raw reads were processed with MiGEC to extract unique molecular identifiers, and MiXCR was used to determine CDR3 positions. Recombination models were inferred per individual with the repgenHMM and IGoR tools using an EM algorithm. The tcR package in R was used for shared clonotype analysis, with sharing normalized by the product of cloneset sizes. Out-of-frame nonproductive sequences were analyzed to study raw recombination free of thymic and clonal selection effects. TCRdb reran the public reads through fastp at Q25 and MiXCR, keeping productive beta chains. Rows with one shared CDR3 protein collapse into an entry with the most common genes and DNA. It is TCRdb's table, rather than the study itself, that gives the V and J calls and clone size. The sample yields 1.5 million or so distinct CDR3 sequences; under 35% were counted once. The ten largest clonotypes hold about 0.3% of the sample.

The CDR3 holds 15 amino acids from the cysteine to the phenylalanine. Solely the CDR3 DNA is kept, with 45 bases framed from the first base. The junction shows trimming of 5 bases on V and 1 base on J, and the gene matches do not reach 5 bases of it. This clonotype showed up just a few times. The clone's antigen remains unknown. No per-base quality is available; no much larger clone lies one base away. Every donor in the study was a healthy Caucasian. Sequencing was performed on cord blood. The chain joins TRBV12-3 or TRBV12-4 to TRBJ2-1; TRBD1 agrees with 7 junctional bases. This sequence was found in a newborn girl in good health. Read as DNA, the sequence is TGTGCCAGCAGTAAGACAGGGAATTCCTACAATGAGCAGTTCTTC. Its protein reads: CASSKTGNSYNEQFF.